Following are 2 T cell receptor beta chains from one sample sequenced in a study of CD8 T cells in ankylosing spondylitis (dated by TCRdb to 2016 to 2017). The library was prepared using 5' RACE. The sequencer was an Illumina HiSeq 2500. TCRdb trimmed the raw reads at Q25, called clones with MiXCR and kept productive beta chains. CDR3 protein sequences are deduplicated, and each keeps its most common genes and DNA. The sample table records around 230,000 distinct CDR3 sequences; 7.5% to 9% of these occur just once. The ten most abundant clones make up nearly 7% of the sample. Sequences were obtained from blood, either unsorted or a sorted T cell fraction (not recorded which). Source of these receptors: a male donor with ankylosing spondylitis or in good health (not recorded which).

CDR3 DNA: TGCAGTGCTGGGACAGGGAATGAAAAACTGTTTTTT. As protein: CSAGTGNEKLFF. V is TRBV20-1 and J is TRBJ1-4; 9 positions match TRBD1. The CDR3 loop spans 12 amino acids. CDR1 is DFQATT, CDR2 SNEGSKA, per germline (reference sequence). V lost 5 bases, J lost 5 bases, and 0 bases stayed unmatched.

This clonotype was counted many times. The CDR3 nucleotides read TGTGCCAGCAGCCAACGTATCACCGGGGAGCTGTTTTTT. Residues: CASSQRITGELFF. This chain uses TRBV12-3 or TRBV12-4 with TRBJ2-2; unclear D gene. Trimming removed 6 bases from V and 4 bases from J, with 9 bases in between. The CDR3 is 13 residues long.